This TCR beta chain was documented in a study of spatial heterogeneity in lung cancer. Time point here: sample taken at primary tumor resection. Unsorted tumor, nontumor lung tissue or cryopreserved PBMC supplied the whole RNA. Trimming pared 0 bases from V and 2 bases from J, leaving 12 bases between. This CDR3 contains 16 residues. Germline values: CDR1 SGDLS, CDR2 YYNGEE. TCRdb reanalysed the 5' RACE reads using MiXCR and keeps one entry per CDR3 protein. The repertoire holds 85,000 to 100,000 distinct CDR3 sequences, with approximately 12% as singletons. This rearrangement joins TRBV9 to TRBJ1-3, with D possibly matching TRBD1 (5 bases). This receptor was identified in a male donor with early-stage non-small cell lung cancer. Specimen: PBMCs, collected at surgery. The CDR3 DNA sequence: TGTGCCAGCAGCGTAGAGGCAGGGATGGCTGGAAACACCATATATTTT. Amino acids: CASSVEAGMAGNTIYF.